This TCR beta chain was retrieved from a study of blood T cell repertoires in COVID-19. All enrollees were roughly 18 to 100 years old and from about 25 US areas. This clone turned up a few times. Profiled with immunoSEQ multiplex PCR; TCRdb holds only in-frame clones, not every one. The sample has under 300,000 clones, 75% to 90% seen once; the top ten hold about 6.3%. Trimming at V came to 4 bases and at J to 1 base, leaving 4 bases not matched to a gene. The V gene's germline CDR1 is SGHRS and CDR2 YFSETQ. There are 15 residues in the CDR3. Material for sequencing was PBMCs or T cells enriched from blood (not recorded which). This receptor was obtained from a woman aged 30 to 39 with acute COVID-19. The V and J genes are TRBV5-1 and TRBJ1-1; 10 nucleotides match TRBD1. DNA for the CDR3: TGCGCCAGCAGCAGACAGGGGGCCGCGAACACTGAAGCTTTCTTT. This codes for CASSRQGAANTEAFF.